This TCR beta chain came from a study of blood T cell repertoires in COVID-19. Study-level background: Acute-phase and convalescent COVID-19 samples originated in the United States, Italy and Spain. T cells, B-cell-depleted T cells, or PBMCs provided the cDNA or gDNA that served as material.

The germline gives CDR1 SNHLY, CDR2 FYNNEI. V lost 3 bases, J lost 3 bases, and 12 bases lay in between. There are 15 residues in the CDR3. In the authors' methods: Nucleated cell counts were estimated from reference gene primer amplification. Sequenced by immunoSEQ multiplex PCR; TCRdb stores in-frame clones only, minus some. V, J and clone size are those of that table, while D and trimming were read from the DNA. The table records about 230,000 clones, around four fifths of them present only once. The origin of this receptor is an older man with acute or convalescent COVID-19. The sequenced sample was peripheral blood. The chain employs TRBV2 and TRBJ2-4, with D perhaps matching TRBD1 (5 bases). CDR3 amino acids: CASSEGQRGKNIQYF. Written as DNA, the CDR3 is TGTGCCAGCAGTGAGGGGCAAAGGGGCAAAAACATTCAGTACTTC.